This is a list of T cell receptor beta chains from one sample in a study of cytomegalovirus exposure and HLA in healthy donors. The repertoire was sequenced with immunoSEQ multiplex PCR; TCRdb's copy has only in-frame clones and lacks some. Of approximately 60,000 clones in the sample, just over 90% were seen once. Sequenced: PBMCs. All receptors derive from a woman aged 18-35 years in good health and CMV-seronegative. CDR3s include the opening cysteine and the closing phenylalanine or tryptophan. The D gene is left open where the match is weak. Not every row has a clone size; where given, it reads once, few, many or a size class.

v_gene	d_gene	abundance	len	j_gene	CDR3nt	CDR3aa
TRBV19	-	-	15	TRBJ1-3	TGTGCCAGTAGAGACGACTGGCGCTCTGGAAACACCATATATTTT	CASRDDWRSGNTIYF
TRBV7-2	-	-	13	TRBJ1-1	TGTGCCAGCAGCCTCTATAAGGGGTCTGAAGCTTTCTTT	CASSLYKGSEAFF
TRBV4-2	TRBD2	once	15	TRBJ2-5	TGTGCCAGCAGCCAAGCAACGGGAGGGCAAGAGACCCAGTACTTC	CASSQATGGQETQYF
TRBV5-1	-	-	18	TRBJ1-3	TGCGCCAGCAGCTTGGGAGGTACGGCAGACTTCTCTGGAAACACCATATATTTT	CASSLGGTADFSGNTIYF
TRBV5-5	TRBD2	-	18	TRBJ2-3	TGTGCCAGCAGCCGAATAACTAATAGCGGGGGGGGCACAGATACGCAGTATTTT	CASSRITNSGGGTDTQYF
TRBV6-1	-	-	14	TRBJ1-5	TGTGCCAGCACCAAGAGGTTATCCAATCAGCCCCAGCATTTT	CASTKRLSNQPQHF
TRBV6-5	TRBD2	once	15	TRBJ2-1	TGTGCCAGCAGTACCTGGACTAGCGTGGGAGGTGAGCAGTTCTTC	CASSTWTSVGGEQFF
TRBV11-2	-	-	15	TRBJ1-1	TGTGCCAGCAGCGCCCGTTTGACTGGGGGCGGTGAAGCTTTCTTT	CASSARLTGGGEAFF
TRBV28	TRBD1	-	13	TRBJ2-7	TGTGCCAGCACCCCTACAGGGGTGGGCGAGCAGTACTTC	CASTPTGVGEQYF
TRBV11-3	TRBD1	-	15	TRBJ2-1	TGTGCCAGCAGCGACCGGGACAGGGGCTACAATGAGCAGTTCTTC	CASSDRDRGYNEQFF
TRBV27	-	-	14	TRBJ2-2	TGTGCCACCCGAGAAGGGGGAAGGACCGGGGAGCTGTTTTTT	CATREGGRTGELFF
TRBV6-6	-	-	15	TRBJ1-1	TGTGCCAGCAGTTCCGTCGACATCCCGAACACTGAAGCTTTCTTT	CASSSVDIPNTEAFF
TRBV5-1	-	-	15	TRBJ1-4	TGCGCCAGCAGGGAGTCAGGGGCCCTATATGAAAAACTGTTTTTT	CASRESGALYEKLFF
TRBV9	TRBD2	-	16	TRBJ2-1	TGTGCCAGCAGCGTCTACGGGACTAGCTACTACAATGAGCAGTTCTTC	CASSVYGTSYYNEQFF
TRBV9	-	-	15	TRBJ2-2	TGTGCCAGCAGCGTAGGGGGCTTTGGCACCGGGGAGCTGTTTTTT	CASSVGGFGTGELFF
TRBV6-5	-	once	13	TRBJ2-3	TGTGCCAGCAGGAACGGGGGCACAGATACGCAGTATTTT	CASRNGGTDTQYF
TRBV2	-	-	13	TRBJ1-1	TGTGCCAGCAGGGGGGGGATGAACACTGAAGCTTTCTTT	CASRGGMNTEAFF
TRBV5-5	-	few	17	TRBJ2-5	TGTGCCAGCAGCCCGACGGGGTACTCGGGGAAAAAAGAGACCCAGTACTTC	CASSPTGYSGKKETQYF
TRBV4-1	TRBD1	-	17	TRBJ2-1	TGCGCCAGCAGCACACGGGGGGGACAGGGGGTCGAGAATGAGCAGTTCTTC	CASSTRGGQGVENEQFF
TRBV15	-	-	13	TRBJ1-1	TGTGCCACCAGCCCACCAGGGATGCCCAAAGCTTTCTTT	CATSPPGMPKAFF
TRBV15	TRBD1	-	13	TRBJ2-7	TGTGCCACCAGCAGAGGGACAGGGCCCGAGCAGTACTTC	CATSRGTGPEQYF
TRBV14	-	-	15	TRBJ1-4	TGTGCCAGCAGCCGCCTTCAGGGCGGTAATGAAAAACTGTTTTTT	CASSRLQGGNEKLFF
TRBV7-8	-	-	16	TRBJ2-7	TGTGCCAGCAGCTTACAAAGGGGGGACAGAGGTTACGAGCAGTACTTC	CASSLQRGDRGYEQYF
TRBV6-5	TRBD1	-	15	TRBJ1-4	TGTGCCAGCAGCATACAGACAGGGAATAATGAAAAACTGTTTTTT	CASSIQTGNNEKLFF
TRBV11-3	-	-	14	TRBJ2-7	TGTGCCAGCAGCTTAGCTCACAGGGTCTACGAGCAGTACTTC	CASSLAHRVYEQYF
TRBV11-2	-	once	12	TRBJ2-7	TGTGCCAGCAGCTTAGATATATACGAGCAGTACTTC	CASSLDIYEQYF
TRBV28	-	-	12	TRBJ1-4	TGTGCCCGGACTTTCACTAATGAAAAACTGTTTTTT	CARTFTNEKLFF
TRBV5-4	-	-	14	TRBJ1-1	TGTGCCAGCAGCGGATCGACAGGGAACACTGAAGCTTTCTTT	CASSGSTGNTEAFF
TRBV30	-	-	14	TRBJ2-2	TGTGCCTGGAGTGTACTCGGAGTTACCGGGGAGCTGTTTTTT	CAWSVLGVTGELFF
TRBV6-6	TRBD1	-	15	TRBJ2-2	TGTGCCAGCCTCAGGGGGAAGGCGAACACCGGGGAGCTGTTTTTT	CASLRGKANTGELFF
TRBV2	-	-	14	TRBJ2-3	TGTGCCAGCCCTGGGGCGCCCGGCACAGATACGCAGTATTTT	CASPGAPGTDTQYF
TRBV28	-	-	14	TRBJ1-1	TGTGCCAGCAGTTTGGGCAGGGAGAACACTGAAGCTTTCTTT	CASSLGRENTEAFF
TRBV27	TRBD1	-	15	TRBJ1-5	TGTGCCAGCAGTTCGGACAGGTCATACAATCAGCCCCAGCATTTT	CASSSDRSYNQPQHF
TRBV7-2	-	-	12	TRBJ2-4	TGTGCCAGCAGCTTTACGGGATCTCTTCAGTACTTC	CASSFTGSLQYF
TRBV7-9	-	-	14	TRBJ1-1	TGTGCCAGCAGCTTAGGACAGAGCGTGCCTGAAGCTTTCTTT	CASSLGQSVPEAFF
TRBV27	TRBD1	-	13	TRBJ2-1	TGTGCCAGCAGATTACAGGGGAGAGGTGAGCAGTTCTTC	CASRLQGRGEQFF
TRBV5-4	-	-	15	TRBJ2-5	TGTGCCAGCAGCTTGGTTGTGGGCATTCTAGAGACCCAGTACTTC	CASSLVVGILETQYF
TRBV6-1	TRBD2	-	18	TRBJ2-7	TGTGCCAGCAGTGAAGCGTGGGCAGGATCTAGCGGGAACGACGAGCAGTACTTC	CASSEAWAGSSGNDEQYF
TRBV28	-	few	13	TRBJ2-7	TGTGCCAGCAGTTTAGAGTCGGGGTACGAGCAGTACTTC	CASSLESGYEQYF
TRBV7-2	TRBD1	-	17	TRBJ1-3	TGTGCCAGCAGCACCCTCCCCGACAGGGGCTCTGGAAACACCATATATTTT	CASSTLPDRGSGNTIYF
TRBV27	-	-	18	TRBJ2-5	TGTGCCAGCAGTTCCTACTCTGCTCCGGACGGGAGAGTAGAGACCCAGTACTTC	CASSSYSAPDGRVETQYF
TRBV7-9	-	-	16	TRBJ1-1	TGTGCCAGCAGCTTAGCCCGCGGAGGCGGGAACACTGAAGCTTTCTTT	CASSLARGGGNTEAFF
TRBV13	-	-	13	TRBJ1-2	TGTGCCAGCAGCTTAGGGAAGGGAGGGGGCTACACCTTC	CASSLGKGGGYTF
TRBV9	-	-	15	TRBJ2-7	TGTGCCAGCAGCGCCTCCCCGGTGAGCTCCTACGAGCAGTACTTC	CASSASPVSSYEQYF
TRBV29-1	TRBD1	medium-sized	13	TRBJ2-2	TGCAGCGTTGGGGACAGGGAGGCCGGGGAGCTGTTTTTT	CSVGDREAGELFF
TRBV15	-	-	13	TRBJ1-2	TGTGCCACCAGCAGTTCAAGAGAGGATGGCTACACCTTC	CATSSSREDGYTF
TRBV29-1	-	once	10	TRBJ1-1	TGCAGCGCCCAGGATACTGAAGCTTTCTTT	CSAQDTEAFF
TRBV6-6	-	-	15	TRBJ1-1	TGTGCCAGCAGTTACTCCCCAGTAATGAACACTGAAGCTTTCTTT	CASSYSPVMNTEAFF
TRBV30	TRBD2	-	13	TRBJ2-5	TGTGCCTGGAGTGGACTAGCTAGGGAGACCCAGTACTTC	CAWSGLARETQYF
TRBV2	-	-	14	TRBJ2-5	TGTGCCAGCACCCAGGCGGGCGTGGGAGAGACCCAGTACTTC	CASTQAGVGETQYF
TRBV5-6	-	-	11	TRBJ2-1	TGTGCCAGCAGCTTGCTTAATGAGCAGTTCTTC	CASSLLNEQFF
TRBV4-1	TRBD1	-	16	TRBJ2-4	TGCGCCAGCAGCCAAGAGCCGGGACAGCTGAAAAACATTCAGTACTTC	CASSQEPGQLKNIQYF
TRBV6-5	TRBD2	-	14	TRBJ2-1	TGTGCCAGCAGTGGACTAGCGGATTACAATGAGCAGTTCTTC	CASSGLADYNEQFF
TRBV4-2	TRBD1	-	18	TRBJ1-3	TGTGCCAGCAGCCAAGAGAGGGGGCAGGGGGCAAGAGGAAACACCATATATTTT	CASSQERGQGARGNTIYF
TRBV18	-	-	14	TRBJ2-5	TGTGCCAGCTCACCCCCCGGGCCGGGGGAGACCCAGTACTTC	CASSPPGPGETQYF
TRBV11-1	-	-	15	TRBJ2-3	TGTGCCAGCGGGTACGGGGGGCAGGTCGCAGATACGCAGTATTTT	CASGYGGQVADTQYF